This T cell receptor (beta chain) was identified in a study of blood T cell repertoires in COVID-19. Authors' methods: It was from reference gene primer amplification that nucleated cell counts were estimated. The data were produced by immunoSEQ multiplex PCR, yet TCRdb's version contains in-frame clones alone and is incomplete. The V and J calls and clone size come from that table; D and trimming were worked out from the DNA. The table has approximately 500,000 clones, roughly nine tenths seen once. Those enrolled in Seattle joined during active infection and were followed longitudinally afterward. The CDR3 loop spans 13 amino acids. Germline values: CDR1 SGHDN, CDR2 FVKESK. V lost 8 bases and J lost 2; bases outside the gene matches: 4.

This TCR was recovered from a man aged 18 to 30 with COVID-19, enrolled during active disease. The specimen sequenced was peripheral blood. The rearrangement uses TRBV14 and TRBJ1-1, with 8 bases identical to TRBD1. CDR3 in DNA: TGTGCCAGCGGGGACAGGTCAAACACTGAAGCTTTCTTT. Protein: CASGDRSNTEAFF.